The rows below give T cell receptor beta chains drawn from one sample of a study of metastatic and nonmetastatic thyroid tumors. TCRdb re-processed the PCR reads through MiXCR. The profile covers 35,000 to 40,000 clones, with 25% to 30% appearing a single time and around 9.9% taken by the ten largest. The source material was blood. These receptors were obtained from a male donor with papillary thyroid cancer or a benign thyroid nodule (not recorded which). Some clones in this sample may be carry-over from other donors' samples. Each CDR3 is given with its conserved first and last residue. The D gene is left open where the match is weak. Clone size is not always given. Where it is, it says once, few, many or a class for expanded clones.

j_gene: TRBJ2-3
v_gene: TRBV7-2
d_gene: .
abundance: .
CDR3nt: TGTGCCAGCAGCTTAGCCTCGACAGGCACTAGCACAGATACGCAGTATTTT
CDR3aa: CASSLASTGTSTDTQYF

j_gene: TRBJ2-7
v_gene: TRBV18
d_gene: .
abundance: .
CDR3nt: TGTGCCAGCTCAGCGATTACCTCCTACGAGCAGTACTTC
CDR3aa: CASSAITSYEQYF

j_gene: TRBJ1-1
v_gene: TRBV7-6
d_gene: .
abundance: .
CDR3nt: TGTGCCAGCAGCTTAGGGCTGGGCAGGCCTGATGAAGCTTTCTTT
CDR3aa: CASSLGLGRPDEAFF

j_gene: TRBJ2-7
v_gene: TRBV19
d_gene: .
abundance: .
CDR3nt: TGTGCCAGTAGTATAGGAACGGCAGGGAGGTCCTACGAGCAGTACTTC
CDR3aa: CASSIGTAGRSYEQYF

j_gene: TRBJ1-4
v_gene: TRBV5-1
d_gene: .
abundance: many
CDR3nt: TGCGCCAGCAGCTTCAGGGGAGGTAATGAAAAACTGTTTTTT
CDR3aa: CASSFRGGNEKLFF

j_gene: TRBJ2-4
v_gene: TRBV6-2/TRBV6-3
d_gene: TRBD1
abundance: .
CDR3nt: TGTGCCAGCTGCTCAAGGCAGGGGGTTACCAAAAACATTCAGTACTTC
CDR3aa: CASCSRQGVTKNIQYF

j_gene: TRBJ1-1
v_gene: TRBV11-1
d_gene: .
abundance: .
CDR3nt: TGTGCCAGCAGCTTAAACAGCGCCGGGTATACTTTCTTT
CDR3aa: CASSLNSAGYTFF

j_gene: TRBJ2-2
v_gene: TRBV6-4
d_gene: TRBD2
abundance: few
CDR3nt: TGTGCCAGCAGCCCGGGGGGGATATCCACCGGGGAGCTGTTTTTT
CDR3aa: CASSPGGISTGELFF

j_gene: TRBJ2-3
v_gene: TRBV5-1
d_gene: .
abundance: .
CDR3nt: TGCGCCAGCAGCCCACTAGGCCGCACAGATACGCAGTATTTT
CDR3aa: CASSPLGRTDTQYF

j_gene: TRBJ2-2
v_gene: TRBV2
d_gene: .
abundance: .
CDR3nt: TGTGCCAGCAGCAGAGACCGATCGGGGGAGCTGTTTTTT
CDR3aa: CASSRDRSGELFF

j_gene: TRBJ2-1
v_gene: TRBV28
d_gene: .
abundance: few
CDR3nt: TGTGCCAGCAGTTTGGGGGGTCGGGATGAGCAGTTCTTC
CDR3aa: CASSLGGRDEQFF

j_gene: TRBJ1-2
v_gene: TRBV4-1
d_gene: TRBD1
abundance: .
CDR3nt: TGCGCCAGCAGCCAATGGACAGGAGAAGATTACTATGGCTACACCTTC
CDR3aa: CASSQWTGEDYYGYTF

j_gene: TRBJ1-2
v_gene: TRBV28
d_gene: TRBD1
abundance: .
CDR3nt: TGTGCCAGCATCTCGGGGGGTGGGGACAGGGTCTATGGCTACACCTTC
CDR3aa: CASISGGGDRVYGYTF

j_gene: TRBJ1-6
v_gene: TRBV6-1
d_gene: .
abundance: few
CDR3nt: TGTGCCAGCAGTCAACAATCAGGGGATGGCTCACCCCTCCACTTT
CDR3aa: CASSQQSGDGSPLHF

j_gene: TRBJ2-7
v_gene: TRBV20-1
d_gene: TRBD2
abundance: many
CDR3nt: TGCAGTGCTACCAACGGGACTAGCGGGAGGGCCGTTAACGAGCAGTACTTC
CDR3aa: CSATNGTSGRAVNEQYF

j_gene: TRBJ1-1
v_gene: TRBV20-1
d_gene: .
abundance: medium-sized
CDR3nt: TGCAGTGCTAGAGAAAAGGGACCGAACACTGAAGCTTTCTTT
CDR3aa: CSAREKGPNTEAFF

j_gene: TRBJ2-3
v_gene: TRBV6-1
d_gene: TRBD1
abundance: few
CDR3nt: TGTGCCAGCAGTCAGGGGGTGGACACAGATACGCAGTATTTT
CDR3aa: CASSQGVDTDTQYF

j_gene: TRBJ1-5
v_gene: TRBV5-8
d_gene: TRBD1
abundance: many
CDR3nt: TGTGCCAGCAGCTCCGGGACAGGGGGCCAGAGCAATCAGCCCCAGCATTTT
CDR3aa: CASSSGTGGQSNQPQHF

j_gene: TRBJ2-7
v_gene: TRBV6-1
d_gene: .
abundance: few
CDR3nt: TGTGCCAGCCGGACTGGACCCGGCTACGAGCAGTACTTC
CDR3aa: CASRTGPGYEQYF

j_gene: TRBJ1-2
v_gene: TRBV12-3/TRBV12-4
d_gene: TRBD1
abundance: few
CDR3nt: TGTGCCAGCAGCAAGGACAGGGGGCGAGGCTACACCTTC
CDR3aa: CASSKDRGRGYTF

j_gene: TRBJ2-7
v_gene: TRBV5-1
d_gene: TRBD2
abundance: .
CDR3nt: TGCGCCAGCAGCTTTAGCGGGAGCTCCTACGAGCAGTACTTC
CDR3aa: CASSFSGSSYEQYF

j_gene: TRBJ1-4
v_gene: TRBV3-1
d_gene: .
abundance: .
CDR3nt: TGTGCCAGCAGCCCCGACGGGACGGAGAGTGAAAAACTGTTTTTT
CDR3aa: CASSPDGTESEKLFF

j_gene: TRBJ2-3
v_gene: TRBV12-3/TRBV12-4
d_gene: .
abundance: .
CDR3nt: TGTGCCAGCAGTTTAAGAGGGGGGGGTGATACGCAGTATTTT
CDR3aa: CASSLRGGGDTQYF

j_gene: TRBJ2-3
v_gene: TRBV30
d_gene: TRBD1
abundance: many
CDR3nt: TGTGCCTGGAGTGAACAGGGGGCGTTCACAGATACGCAGTATTTT
CDR3aa: CAWSEQGAFTDTQYF

j_gene: TRBJ2-3
v_gene: TRBV27
d_gene: TRBD2
abundance: few
CDR3nt: TGTGCCAGCATTTTACGACTAGCGGGGGGGCGGAATACGCAGTATTTT
CDR3aa: CASILRLAGGRNTQYF

j_gene: TRBJ1-5
v_gene: TRBV6-4
d_gene: .
abundance: few
CDR3nt: TGTGCCAGCAGTGTACAGGCGGATCAGCCCCAGCATTTT
CDR3aa: CASSVQADQPQHF

j_gene: TRBJ2-1
v_gene: TRBV7-9
d_gene: .
abundance: many
CDR3nt: TGTGCCAGCAGCTTAACGGGGGGCCCCGAAAATGAGCAGTTCTTC
CDR3aa: CASSLTGGPENEQFF

j_gene: TRBJ2-2
v_gene: TRBV4-3
d_gene: .
abundance: .
CDR3nt: TGCGCCTCCCGTTTGTCGGTCACCAACACCGGGGAGCTGTTTTTT
CDR3aa: CASRLSVTNTGELFF

j_gene: TRBJ2-5
v_gene: TRBV12-3/TRBV12-4
d_gene: .
abundance: few
CDR3nt: TGTGCCAGCAAGAACTCAGGGTTTGAGACCCAGTACTTC
CDR3aa: CASKNSGFETQYF

j_gene: TRBJ1-1
v_gene: TRBV11-1
d_gene: TRBD1
abundance: .
CDR3nt: TGTGCCAGCGTTGGGACAGGGGATGGTACTGAAGCTTTCTTT
CDR3aa: CASVGTGDGTEAFF

j_gene: TRBJ2-6
v_gene: TRBV6-4
d_gene: .
abundance: .
CDR3nt: TGTGTCATCAGTGACGGGAGCTCTGGTGCCAACGTCCTGACTTTC
CDR3aa: CVISDGSSGANVLTF

j_gene: TRBJ2-1
v_gene: TRBV9
d_gene: TRBD2
abundance: .
CDR3nt: TGTGCCAGCAGCGTAGGCGGGGGGGCCACAAATGAGCAGTTCTTC
CDR3aa: CASSVGGGATNEQFF

j_gene: TRBJ2-1
v_gene: TRBV19
d_gene: TRBD1
abundance: many
CDR3nt: TGTGCCAGTAGGACAGGGGGCGCCTACAATGAGCAGTTCTTC
CDR3aa: CASRTGGAYNEQFF

j_gene: TRBJ2-1
v_gene: TRBV24-1
d_gene: TRBD2
abundance: few
CDR3nt: TGTGCCACCAGTGATTCGAGGACTAGCGGGAGGAATGAGCAGTTCTTC
CDR3aa: CATSDSRTSGRNEQFF

j_gene: TRBJ1-1
v_gene: TRBV12-3/TRBV12-4
d_gene: .
abundance: few
CDR3nt: TGTGCCAGCAGCCTACGGACACTGGCGTCTTTCTTT
CDR3aa: CASSLRTLASFF

j_gene: TRBJ2-1
v_gene: TRBV10-1
d_gene: .
abundance: .
CDR3nt: TGCGCCAGCAGCTTGAGCGGGTTCAATGAGCAGTTCTTC
CDR3aa: CASSLSGFNEQFF

j_gene: TRBJ2-6
v_gene: TRBV30
d_gene: .
abundance: many
CDR3nt: TGTGCCTGGAGTTCAGGGGTCGGGGCCAACGTCCTGACTTTC
CDR3aa: CAWSSGVGANVLTF

j_gene: TRBJ2-7
v_gene: TRBV10-3
d_gene: TRBD2
abundance: many
CDR3nt: TGTGCCATCAGTGGTCCTTTGGGGGTCGGGAGGATCTCCTACGAGCAGTACTTC
CDR3aa: CAISGPLGVGRISYEQYF

j_gene: TRBJ2-6
v_gene: TRBV19
d_gene: .
abundance: .
CDR3nt: TGTGCCAGTAAAGGACTCTCTGGGGCCAACGTCCTGACTTTC
CDR3aa: CASKGLSGANVLTF

j_gene: TRBJ2-7
v_gene: TRBV7-2
d_gene: .
abundance: .
CDR3nt: TGTGCCAGCAGGGAAGTGGCTAGCGAAAACTACGAGCAGTACTTC
CDR3aa: CASREVASENYEQYF

j_gene: TRBJ2-1
v_gene: TRBV13
d_gene: TRBD1
abundance: .
CDR3nt: TGTGCCAGCAGCTCCCGGACAGGGTGGGGAGTCTCCTACAATGAGCAGTTCTTC
CDR3aa: CASSSRTGWGVSYNEQFF

j_gene: TRBJ2-5
v_gene: TRBV12-3/TRBV12-4
d_gene: .
abundance: many
CDR3nt: TGTGCCAGCAGTTTAGGGGACACCGGGTGGGGTGAGACCCAGTACTTC
CDR3aa: CASSLGDTGWGETQYF

j_gene: TRBJ1-1
v_gene: TRBV27
d_gene: .
abundance: .
CDR3nt: TGTGCCAGCGGTACCTTCGACCAGGGTCCCACTGAATCTTTCTTT
CDR3aa: CASGTFDQGPTESFF

j_gene: TRBJ1-6
v_gene: TRBV6-5
d_gene: TRBD1
abundance: many
CDR3nt: TGTGCCAGCAGTTACGGTACAGGGGGGTCACCCCTCCACTTT
CDR3aa: CASSYGTGGSPLHF

j_gene: TRBJ2-1
v_gene: TRBV9
d_gene: TRBD2
abundance: .
CDR3nt: TGTGCCAGCAGCGAGGGCGGGAGCTACTACAATGAGCAGTTCTTC
CDR3aa: CASSEGGSYYNEQFF

j_gene: TRBJ1-1
v_gene: TRBV6-2/TRBV6-3
d_gene: .
abundance: many
CDR3nt: TGTGCCAGCAGTTACCGAGGGTTTTCTGAAGCTTTCTTT
CDR3aa: CASSYRGFSEAFF

j_gene: TRBJ2-5
v_gene: TRBV28
d_gene: .
abundance: many
CDR3nt: TGTGCCAGCAGTATACCAGGGCTCGGGGAGACCCAGTACTTC
CDR3aa: CASSIPGLGETQYF

j_gene: TRBJ2-2
v_gene: TRBV5-1
d_gene: .
abundance: .
CDR3nt: TGCGCCAGCAGCTTGGTGCCGGGTGGACCCGGGGAGCTGTTTTTT
CDR3aa: CASSLVPGGPGELFF